This paragraph reports one T cell receptor (beta chain). This entry is derived from a study of T cell responses to AZD1222 COVID-19 vaccine. This CDR3 is built from 15 residues. V was shortened by 0 bases and J by 5 bases, with 11 bases between the two germline ends. Germline V gene sequence: CDR1 SGHKS, CDR2 YYEKEE (reference sequence). Measured with immunoSEQ multiplex PCR; TCRdb has only the in-frame clones, and not every one. The sample lists roughly 110,000 clones, about 90% occurring once. The chain employs TRBV5-5 and TRBJ1-4; no definite D call. This TCR was recovered from an adult in good health. Sequenced material: peripheral blood, taken on day 0 of AZD1222 vaccination. For the CDR3, the DNA is TGTGCCAGCAGCTTGGCCGGGATTCCCAATGAAAAACTGTTTTTT. This gives the protein CASSLAGIPNEKLFF.